This is a list of T cell receptor beta chains from one sample in a study of shared clonotypes between healthy human individuals. Generated by immunoSEQ multiplex PCR, the TCRdb table keeps only in-frame clones and is missing some. The repertoire holds around 1.1 million clones, with approximately 80% as singletons. The sequenced sample consisted of memory CD4+ T cells from PBMCs. These receptors were obtained from a man aged 18 to 29 in good health. Some clones in this sample may be carry-over from other donors' samples. The CDR3 runs from the conserved cysteine through the conserved F or W. The D gene is left open where the match is weak. Only some rows state a clone size, as once, few, many or a class for expanded clones.

j_gene: TRBJ2-3
v_gene: TRBV7-3
d_gene: NA
abundance: NA
CDR3nt: TGTGCCAGCAGCGACACCTCAACAGGGTTCACAGATACGCAGTATTTT
CDR3aa: CASSDTSTGFTDTQYF

j_gene: TRBJ2-7
v_gene: TRBV7-2
d_gene: NA
abundance: NA
CDR3nt: TGTGCCAGCAGCTTACCCCGGGCCGGAGCCTACGAGCAGTACTTC
CDR3aa: CASSLPRAGAYEQYF

j_gene: TRBJ2-7
v_gene: TRBV20-1
d_gene: NA
abundance: few
CDR3nt: TGCAGTGCTAGGAGGGCTGGCGAGCAGTACTTC
CDR3aa: CSARRAGEQYF

j_gene: TRBJ2-1
v_gene: TRBV28
d_gene: NA
abundance: few
CDR3nt: TGTGCCAGCAGTCCGCCACTAGGAAATGAGCAGTTCTTC
CDR3aa: CASSPPLGNEQFF

j_gene: TRBJ1-3
v_gene: TRBV28
d_gene: NA
abundance: NA
CDR3nt: TGTGCCAGCAGTAATGGGGGACTCCGCAGAAACACCATATATTTT
CDR3aa: CASSNGGLRRNTIYF

j_gene: TRBJ2-1
v_gene: TRBV11-2
d_gene: TRBD2
abundance: NA
CDR3nt: TGTGCCAGCAGCTCAACGACTAGCGGGAGGGTGAATGAGCAGTTCTTC
CDR3aa: CASSSTTSGRVNEQFF

j_gene: TRBJ1-2
v_gene: TRBV18
d_gene: NA
abundance: NA
CDR3nt: TGTGCCAGCTCACCTAAGGAATCATGGGGCTACACCTTC
CDR3aa: CASSPKESWGYTF

j_gene: TRBJ2-7
v_gene: TRBV5-4
d_gene: TRBD2
abundance: few
CDR3nt: TGTGCCAGCAGCAACGGACTAGCAGGATCCTACGAGCAGTACTTC
CDR3aa: CASSNGLAGSYEQYF

j_gene: TRBJ2-6
v_gene: TRBV19
d_gene: TRBD2
abundance: NA
CDR3nt: TGTGCCAGTAGTCTCATAGCGGGAGGCTCTGGGGCCAACGTCCTGACTTTC
CDR3aa: CASSLIAGGSGANVLTF

j_gene: TRBJ1-6
v_gene: TRBV18
d_gene: TRBD1
abundance: NA
CDR3nt: TGTGCCAGCTGCGAGGGGGCCAATTCACCCCTCCACTTT
CDR3aa: CASCEGANSPLHF

j_gene: TRBJ2-1
v_gene: TRBV12-5
d_gene: NA
abundance: NA
CDR3nt: TGTGCTAGTGCGCCCGAACGGAGTGAGCAGTTCTTC
CDR3aa: CASAPERSEQFF

j_gene: TRBJ1-4
v_gene: TRBV5-1
d_gene: TRBD1
abundance: NA
CDR3nt: TGCGCCAGCAGCTCGGACGGGACAGAAAATGAAAAACTGTTTTTT
CDR3aa: CASSSDGTENEKLFF

j_gene: TRBJ2-7
v_gene: TRBV10-3
d_gene: TRBD2
abundance: NA
CDR3nt: TGTGCCATCAGCTCTCGACCCCCCGGGACTAGCGGGACCTACGAGCAGTACTTC
CDR3aa: CAISSRPPGTSGTYEQYF

j_gene: TRBJ2-4
v_gene: TRBV7-9
d_gene: NA
abundance: once
CDR3nt: TGTGCCAGCAGCCGACAGCGATCGGACAAAAACATTCAGTACTTC
CDR3aa: CASSRQRSDKNIQYF

j_gene: TRBJ2-1
v_gene: TRBV28
d_gene: NA
abundance: NA
CDR3nt: TGTGCCAGCAGTGACAGGTCCTACAATGAGCAGTTCTTC
CDR3aa: CASSDRSYNEQFF

j_gene: TRBJ1-3
v_gene: TRBV7-9
d_gene: NA
abundance: NA
CDR3nt: TGTGCCAGCAGTCCGGCGTGGCTCTCTGGAAACACCATATATTTT
CDR3aa: CASSPAWLSGNTIYF

j_gene: TRBJ1-2
v_gene: TRBV19
d_gene: NA
abundance: NA
CDR3nt: TGTGCCAGTAAGGTGGACCCTGGGAGTGACTATGGCTACACCTTC
CDR3aa: CASKVDPGSDYGYTF

j_gene: TRBJ2-4
v_gene: TRBV11-2
d_gene: TRBD1
abundance: NA
CDR3nt: TGTGCCAGCAGCTTAGTCTTTGGACAGGGGAACATTCAGTACTTC
CDR3aa: CASSLVFGQGNIQYF

j_gene: TRBJ2-5
v_gene: TRBV6-6
d_gene: NA
abundance: NA
CDR3nt: TGTGCCAGCAGTCCATCCTGGGAGACCCAGTACTTC
CDR3aa: CASSPSWETQYF

j_gene: TRBJ2-3
v_gene: TRBV9
d_gene: NA
abundance: NA
CDR3nt: TGTGCCAGCAGCGTAGCTGGAGGCCGGGCAGATACGCAGTATTTT
CDR3aa: CASSVAGGRADTQYF

j_gene: TRBJ2-6
v_gene: TRBV2
d_gene: TRBD2
abundance: NA
CDR3nt: TGTGCCAGCAAACGGGACTACCCTGACTCTGGGGCCAACGTCCTGACTTTC
CDR3aa: CASKRDYPDSGANVLTF

j_gene: TRBJ2-7
v_gene: TRBV25-1
d_gene: TRBD2
abundance: NA
CDR3nt: TGTGCCAGCAGTGAGGCCCGGACTAGTCCGGGCCACGAGCAGTACTTC
CDR3aa: CASSEARTSPGHEQYF

j_gene: TRBJ2-7
v_gene: TRBV6-5
d_gene: NA
abundance: NA
CDR3nt: TGTGCCAGCAGTTACGGGGGGCGCGGCTACGAGCAGTACTTC
CDR3aa: CASSYGGRGYEQYF

j_gene: TRBJ2-7
v_gene: TRBV7-2
d_gene: NA
abundance: NA
CDR3nt: TGTGCCAGCAGCGTAGATCCTAGCAGCACCTACGAGCAGTACTTC
CDR3aa: CASSVDPSSTYEQYF

j_gene: TRBJ2-1
v_gene: TRBV11-3
d_gene: NA
abundance: NA
CDR3nt: TGTGCCAGCAGCTTAGATGGCCTAGCGTCGAATGAGCAGTTCTTC
CDR3aa: CASSLDGLASNEQFF

j_gene: TRBJ1-2
v_gene: TRBV28
d_gene: TRBD1
abundance: NA
CDR3nt: TGTGCCAGCAGTCCTTCCGGGGACAGATCCTATGGCTACACCTTC
CDR3aa: CASSPSGDRSYGYTF

j_gene: TRBJ2-5
v_gene: TRBV7-2
d_gene: NA
abundance: NA
CDR3nt: TGTGCCAGCAGCTTAGTCGCTTCCGGAAGTCAACAATTGACCCAGTACTTC
CDR3aa: CASSLVASGSQQLTQYF

j_gene: TRBJ2-4
v_gene: TRBV13
d_gene: NA
abundance: NA
CDR3nt: TGTGCCAGCAGCTTACGTGGGGGCCGGGCGGCCAAAAACATTCAGTACTTC
CDR3aa: CASSLRGGRAAKNIQYF

j_gene: TRBJ2-6
v_gene: TRBV5-4
d_gene: TRBD2
abundance: NA
CDR3nt: TGTGCCAGCAGGTCGCGCGGGGGGTACTCTGGGGCCAACGTCCTGACTTTC
CDR3aa: CASRSRGGYSGANVLTF

j_gene: TRBJ2-2
v_gene: TRBV25-1
d_gene: TRBD2
abundance: NA
CDR3nt: TGTGCCAGCAGTAAAACCGGGACTAGAAACACCGGGGAGCTGTTTTTT
CDR3aa: CASSKTGTRNTGELFF

j_gene: TRBJ2-5
v_gene: TRBV5-1
d_gene: NA
abundance: few
CDR3nt: TGCGCCAGCAGCTGGGGTGAGGCGCGGGAGACCCAGTACTTC
CDR3aa: CASSWGEARETQYF

j_gene: TRBJ1-3
v_gene: TRBV5-3
d_gene: NA
abundance: NA
CDR3nt: TGTGCCAGAAGCCTCGGGGTTACTGGAAACACCATATATTTT
CDR3aa: CARSLGVTGNTIYF

j_gene: TRBJ2-7
v_gene: TRBV5-1
d_gene: NA
abundance: NA
CDR3nt: TGCGCCAGCAGCTTGGTTAACGACGAGCAGTACTTC
CDR3aa: CASSLVNDEQYF

j_gene: TRBJ2-2
v_gene: TRBV7-8
d_gene: NA
abundance: NA
CDR3nt: TGTGCCAGCAGCTTAGACGGGTACACCGGGGAGCTGTTTTTT
CDR3aa: CASSLDGYTGELFF

j_gene: TRBJ2-3
v_gene: TRBV6-6
d_gene: NA
abundance: NA
CDR3nt: TGTGCCAGCTTCTCAAGGGCCTACGGTAGTCCCGATACGCAGTATTTT
CDR3aa: CASFSRAYGSPDTQYF

j_gene: TRBJ2-5
v_gene: TRBV30
d_gene: NA
abundance: many
CDR3nt: TGTGCCTGGACCCACGGGACGATGGAGACCCAGTACTTC
CDR3aa: CAWTHGTMETQYF

j_gene: TRBJ1-2
v_gene: TRBV6-1
d_gene: NA
abundance: NA
CDR3nt: TGTGCCAGCAGTGAAGCGGGCGGGAACTATGGCTACACCTTC
CDR3aa: CASSEAGGNYGYTF

j_gene: TRBJ1-2
v_gene: TRBV5-1
d_gene: NA
abundance: NA
CDR3nt: TGCGCCAGCAGCTTACGGGAACTTTACTATGGCTACACCTTC
CDR3aa: CASSLRELYYGYTF

j_gene: TRBJ2-3
v_gene: TRBV7-9
d_gene: TRBD1
abundance: NA
CDR3nt: TGTGCCAGCAGCCCGACAGGGGATAGGACAGATACGCAGTATTTT
CDR3aa: CASSPTGDRTDTQYF